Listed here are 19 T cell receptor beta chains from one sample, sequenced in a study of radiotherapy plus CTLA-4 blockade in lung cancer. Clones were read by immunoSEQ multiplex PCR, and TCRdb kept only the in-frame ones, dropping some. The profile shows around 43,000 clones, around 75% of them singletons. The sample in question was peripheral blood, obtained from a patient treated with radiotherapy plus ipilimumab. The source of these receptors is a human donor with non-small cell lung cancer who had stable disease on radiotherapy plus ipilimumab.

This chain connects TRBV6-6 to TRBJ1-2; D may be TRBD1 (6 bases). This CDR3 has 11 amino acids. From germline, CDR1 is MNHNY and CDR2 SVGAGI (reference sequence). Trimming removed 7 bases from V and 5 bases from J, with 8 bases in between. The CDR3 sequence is CASTDSYGYTF. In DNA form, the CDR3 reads TGTGCCAGCACGGACAGTTATGGCTACACCTTC.

The chain's CDR3 is CASKTTGTPKETQYF. DNA for the CDR3: TGTGCCAGTAAAACGACGGGTACACCGAAAGAGACCCAGTACTTC. The chain has TRBV25-1 and TRBJ2-5; D gene unclear. V lost 9 bases, J lost 3 bases, and 20 bases lay in between. Germline-derived CDR1 and CDR2 are MGHDK and SYGVNS. There are 15 residues in the CDR3.

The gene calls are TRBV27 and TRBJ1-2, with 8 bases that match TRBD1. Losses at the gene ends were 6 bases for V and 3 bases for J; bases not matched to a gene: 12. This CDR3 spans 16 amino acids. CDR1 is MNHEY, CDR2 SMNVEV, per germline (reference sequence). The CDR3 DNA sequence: TGTGCCAGCAGCAAAATCCGGACAGGGACTGACTATGGCTACACCTTC. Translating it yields CASSKIRTGTDYGYTF.

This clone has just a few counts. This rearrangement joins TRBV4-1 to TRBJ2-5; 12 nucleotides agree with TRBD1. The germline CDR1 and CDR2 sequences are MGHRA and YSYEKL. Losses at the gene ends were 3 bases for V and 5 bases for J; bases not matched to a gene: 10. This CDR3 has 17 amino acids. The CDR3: CASSQDPGQGARETQYF. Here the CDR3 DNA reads TGCGCCAGCAGCCAGGACCCGGGACAGGGGGCGCGTGAGACCCAGTACTTC.

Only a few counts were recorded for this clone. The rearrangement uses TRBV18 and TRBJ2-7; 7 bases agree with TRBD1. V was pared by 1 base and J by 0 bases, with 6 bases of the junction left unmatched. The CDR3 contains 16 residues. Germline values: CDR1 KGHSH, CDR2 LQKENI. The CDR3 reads CASSPREGAYSYEQYF. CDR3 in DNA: TGTGCCAGCTCACCACGTGAGGGGGCGTACTCCTACGAGCAGTACTTC.

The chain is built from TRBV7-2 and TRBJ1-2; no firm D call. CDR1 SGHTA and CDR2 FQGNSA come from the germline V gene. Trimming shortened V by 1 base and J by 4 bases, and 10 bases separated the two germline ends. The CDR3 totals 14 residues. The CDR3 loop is CASSLDPEIYGYTF. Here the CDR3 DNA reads TGTGCCAGCAGCTTAGATCCGGAGATCTATGGCTACACCTTC.

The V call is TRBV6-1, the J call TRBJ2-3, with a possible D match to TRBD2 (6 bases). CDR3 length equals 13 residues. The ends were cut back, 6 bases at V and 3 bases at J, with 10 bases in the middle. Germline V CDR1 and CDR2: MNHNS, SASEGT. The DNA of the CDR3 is TGTGCCAGCAGCCTCGGAGGGACAGATACGCAGTATTTT. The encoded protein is CASSLGGTDTQYF.

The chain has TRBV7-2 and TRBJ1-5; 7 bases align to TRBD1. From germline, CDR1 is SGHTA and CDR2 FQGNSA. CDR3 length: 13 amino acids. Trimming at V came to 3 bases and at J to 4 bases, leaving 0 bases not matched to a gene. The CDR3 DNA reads TGTGCCAGCAGCTTGACAGGGAATCAGCCCCAGCATTTT. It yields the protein CASSLTGNQPQHF. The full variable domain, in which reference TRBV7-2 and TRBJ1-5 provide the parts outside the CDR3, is GAGVSQSPSNKVTEKGKDVELRCDPISGHTALYWYRQSLGQGLEFLIYFQGNSAPDKSGLPSDRFSAERTGGSVSTLTIQRTQQEDSAVYLCASSLTGNQPQHFGDGTRLSIL.

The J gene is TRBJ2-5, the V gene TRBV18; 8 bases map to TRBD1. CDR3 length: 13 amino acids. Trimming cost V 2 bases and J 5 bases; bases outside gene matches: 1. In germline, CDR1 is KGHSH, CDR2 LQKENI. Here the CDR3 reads CASSPNRGETQYF. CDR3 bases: TGTGCCAGCTCACCAAACAGGGGGGAGACCCAGTACTTC.

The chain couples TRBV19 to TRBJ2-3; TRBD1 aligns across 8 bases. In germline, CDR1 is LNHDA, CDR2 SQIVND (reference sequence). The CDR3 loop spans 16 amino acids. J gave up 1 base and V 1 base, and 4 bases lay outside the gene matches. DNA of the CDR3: TGTGCCAGTAGTATAGGTTACAGGGGGGGCACAGATACGCAGTATTTT. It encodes CASSIGYRGGTDTQYF.

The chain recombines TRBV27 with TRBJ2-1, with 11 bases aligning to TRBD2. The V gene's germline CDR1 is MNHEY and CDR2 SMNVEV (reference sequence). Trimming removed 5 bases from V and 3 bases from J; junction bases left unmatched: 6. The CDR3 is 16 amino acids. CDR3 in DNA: TGTGCCAGCAGTACATCTAGCGGGGGGCTCTACAATGAGCAGTTCTTC. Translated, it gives CASSTSSGGLYNEQFF.

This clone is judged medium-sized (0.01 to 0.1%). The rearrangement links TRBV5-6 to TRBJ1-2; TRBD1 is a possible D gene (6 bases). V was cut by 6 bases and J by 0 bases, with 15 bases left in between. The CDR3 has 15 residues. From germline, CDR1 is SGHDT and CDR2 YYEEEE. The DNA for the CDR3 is TGTGCCAGCATCCTGAGGGGGAATGCTAACTATGGCTACACCTTC. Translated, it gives CASILRGNANYGYTF.

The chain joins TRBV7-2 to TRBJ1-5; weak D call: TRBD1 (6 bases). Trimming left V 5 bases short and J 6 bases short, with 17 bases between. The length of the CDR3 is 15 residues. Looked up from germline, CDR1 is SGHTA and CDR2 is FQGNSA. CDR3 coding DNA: TGTGCCAGCAGCCCAAGGGGGGGTTCGGGTCAGCCCCAGCATTTT. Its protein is CASSPRGGSGQPQHF.

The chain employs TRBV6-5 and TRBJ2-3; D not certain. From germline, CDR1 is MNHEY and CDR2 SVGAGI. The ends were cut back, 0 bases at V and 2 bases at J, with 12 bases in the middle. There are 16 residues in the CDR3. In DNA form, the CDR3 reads TGTGCCAGCAGTTACTCTTCAGATTTTTACACAGATACGCAGTATTTT. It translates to CASSYSSDFYTDTQYF.

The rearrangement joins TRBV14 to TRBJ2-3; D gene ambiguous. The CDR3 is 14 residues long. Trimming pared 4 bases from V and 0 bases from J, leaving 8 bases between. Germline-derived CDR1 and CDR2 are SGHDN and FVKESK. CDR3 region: CASSPYRSTDTQYF. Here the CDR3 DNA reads TGTGCCAGCAGCCCTTATCGGAGCACAGATACGCAGTATTTT.

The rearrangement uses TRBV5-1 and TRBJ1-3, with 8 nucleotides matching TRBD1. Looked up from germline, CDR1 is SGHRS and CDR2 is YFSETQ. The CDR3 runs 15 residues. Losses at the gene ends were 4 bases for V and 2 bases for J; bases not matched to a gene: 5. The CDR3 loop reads CASSPTGVPGNTIYF. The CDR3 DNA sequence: TGCGCCAGCAGCCCGACAGGGGTCCCTGGAAACACCATATATTTT.

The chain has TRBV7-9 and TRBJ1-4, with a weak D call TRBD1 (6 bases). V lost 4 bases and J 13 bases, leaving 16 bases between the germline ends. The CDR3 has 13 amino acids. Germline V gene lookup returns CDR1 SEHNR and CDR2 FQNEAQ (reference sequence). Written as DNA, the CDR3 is TGTGCCAGCAGCTCTGATGGGACACTGGGACTGTTTTTT. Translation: CASSSDGTLGLFF.

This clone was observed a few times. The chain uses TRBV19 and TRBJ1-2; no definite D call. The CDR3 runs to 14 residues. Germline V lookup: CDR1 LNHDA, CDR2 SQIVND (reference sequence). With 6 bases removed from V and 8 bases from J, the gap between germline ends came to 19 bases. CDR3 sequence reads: CASRTGPPGIGYTF. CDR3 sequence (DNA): TGTGCCAGTAGAACCGGGCCACCCGGGATCGGCTACACCTTC.

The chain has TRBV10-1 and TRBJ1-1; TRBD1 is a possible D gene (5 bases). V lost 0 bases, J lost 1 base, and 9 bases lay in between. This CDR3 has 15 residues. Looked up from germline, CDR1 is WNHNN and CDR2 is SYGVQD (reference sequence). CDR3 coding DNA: TGCGCCAGCAGTGAGTCGACAGATAAGAACACTGAAGCTTTCTTT. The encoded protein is CASSESTDKNTEAFF.